What follows are 2 T cell receptor beta chains derived from one specimen sequenced in a study of response to subunit inactivated influenza vaccine. TCRdb used MiXCR to reprocess the RT-PCR reads, holding one entry per CDR3 protein. The sample consists of around 650,000 distinct CDR3 sequences, more than 15% of them appearing once. The specimen comprised PBMCs from blood, sampled 12 days after vaccination. These TCRs come from a man between 45 and 60 years old who received an inactivated influenza vaccine.

This clonotype has more than one count but fewer than ten. The genes are TRBV5-1 and TRBJ2-7; the D is unclear. V was cut by 0 bases and J by 3 bases, with 10 bases left in between. Per germline, CDR1 SGHRS and CDR2 YFSETQ. This CDR3 contains 14 residues. CDR3 nucleotide sequence: TGCGCCAGCAGCTTGGCCAGAGAGAACTACGAGCAGTACTTC. Amino acid sequence: CASSLARENYEQYF.

This clonotype has more than one count but fewer than ten. This chain connects TRBV4-3 to TRBJ2-3; 7 positions agree with TRBD1. The CDR3 has 15 residues. V dropped 0 bases and J dropped 7; count of bases not matched to a gene: 7. The germline V gene has CDR1 LGHNA and CDR2 YSLEER. The CDR3, as DNA: TGCGCCAGCAGCCAAGATCCCCAACAGGGGAATACGCAGTATTTT. Residues: CASSQDPQQGNTQYF.